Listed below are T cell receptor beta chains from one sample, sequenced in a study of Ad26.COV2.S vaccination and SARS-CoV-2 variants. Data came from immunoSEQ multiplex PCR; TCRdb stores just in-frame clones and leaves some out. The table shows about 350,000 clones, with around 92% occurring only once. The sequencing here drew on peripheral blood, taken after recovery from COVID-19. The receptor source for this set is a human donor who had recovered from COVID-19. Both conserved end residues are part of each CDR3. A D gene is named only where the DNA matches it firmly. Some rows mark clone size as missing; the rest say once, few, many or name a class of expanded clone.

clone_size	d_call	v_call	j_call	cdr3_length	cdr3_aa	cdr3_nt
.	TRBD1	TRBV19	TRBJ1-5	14	CASAQGAGNQPQHF	TGTGCCAGTGCACAGGGGGCTGGCAATCAGCCCCAGCATTTT
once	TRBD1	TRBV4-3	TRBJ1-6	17	CASSRFPLGQDNSPLHF	TGCGCCAGCAGCCGCTTCCCTTTGGGACAGGATAATTCACCCCTCCACTTT
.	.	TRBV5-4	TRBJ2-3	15	CASSGPGGRRDTQYF	TGTGCCAGCAGCGGTCCCGGGGGGCGCAGAGATACGCAGTATTTT
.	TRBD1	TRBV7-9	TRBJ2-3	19	CASSLVVIRDSTSTDTQYF	TGTGCCAGCAGCTTAGTCGTGATCAGGGACAGTACTAGCACAGATACGCAGTATTTT
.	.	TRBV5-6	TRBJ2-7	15	CASSFFARVDVYKYF	TGTGCCAGCAGCTTTTTCGCCCGGGTCGATGTTTATAAGTACTTC
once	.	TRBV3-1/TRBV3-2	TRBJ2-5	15	CASSQAAVGPETQYF	TGTGCCAGCAGCCAAGCGGCCGTGGGCCCAGAGACCCAGTACTTC
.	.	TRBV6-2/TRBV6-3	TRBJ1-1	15	CASSSLGTWNTEAFF	TGTGCCAGCAGTTCCCTGGGCACTTGGAACACTGAAGCTTTCTTT
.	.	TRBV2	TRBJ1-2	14	CASSEANGNYGYTF	TGTGCCAGCAGTGAAGCGAACGGTAACTATGGCTACACCTTC
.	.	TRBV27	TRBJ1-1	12	CASSLFGEDPFF	TGTGCCAGCAGTTTATTCGGGGAGGACCCTTTCTTT
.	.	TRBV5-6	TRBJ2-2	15	CASSLVLGSTGELFF	TGTGCCAGCAGCTTGGTACTAGGGTCTACCGGGGAGCTGTTTTTT
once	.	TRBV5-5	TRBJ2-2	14	CASSLWGFAGELFF	TGTGCCAGCAGCTTGTGGGGCTTTGCCGGGGAGCTGTTTTTT
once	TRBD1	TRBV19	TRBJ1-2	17	CASSTGTGGRIGYGYTF	TGTGCCAGTAGTACGGGGACAGGGGGCAGGATAGGCTATGGCTACACCTTC
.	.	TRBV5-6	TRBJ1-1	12	CASSPGDTEAFF	TGTGCCAGCAGCCCAGGAGACACTGAAGCTTTCTTT
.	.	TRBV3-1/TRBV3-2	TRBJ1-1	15	CASSPSQAMNTEAFF	TGTGCCAGCAGCCCGTCCCAGGCGATGAACACTGAAGCTTTCTTT
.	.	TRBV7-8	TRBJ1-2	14	CASSLDGRTYGYTF	TGTGCCAGCAGCTTGGACGGCAGGACCTATGGCTACACCTTC
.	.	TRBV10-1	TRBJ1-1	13	CASSDGKNTEAFF	TGCGCCAGCAGTGATGGCAAGAACACTGAAGCTTTCTTT
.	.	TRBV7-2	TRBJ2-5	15	CASSSARGARETQYF	TGTGCCAGCAGCTCGGCCAGGGGCGCCCGGGAGACCCAGTACTTC
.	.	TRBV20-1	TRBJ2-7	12	CSASPVIYEQYF	TGCAGTGCTAGTCCCGTCATATACGAGCAGTACTTC
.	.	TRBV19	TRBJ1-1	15	CASSTVDQLNTEAFF	TGTGCCAGTAGTACCGTGGACCAGTTGAACACTGAAGCTTTCTTT
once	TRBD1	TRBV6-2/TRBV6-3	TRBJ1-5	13	CASSQGEAQPQHF	TGTGCCAGCAGTCAGGGGGAAGCTCAGCCCCAGCATTTT
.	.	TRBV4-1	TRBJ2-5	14	CASSPPRSEETQYF	TGCGCCAGCAGCCCCCCCCGGTCAGAAGAGACCCAGTACTTC